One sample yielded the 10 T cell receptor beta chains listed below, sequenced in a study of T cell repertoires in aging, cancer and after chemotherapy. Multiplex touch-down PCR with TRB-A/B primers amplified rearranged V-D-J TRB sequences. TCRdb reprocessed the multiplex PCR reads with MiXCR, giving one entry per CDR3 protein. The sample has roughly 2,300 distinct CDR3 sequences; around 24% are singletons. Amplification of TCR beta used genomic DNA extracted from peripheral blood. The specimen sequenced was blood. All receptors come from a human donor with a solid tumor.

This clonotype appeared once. The CDR3 region has the DNA TGCGCCAGCAGCTCAACAGGGAACGAGCAGTACTTC. Protein: CASSSTGNEQYF. V and J are TRBV5-1 and TRBJ2-7, with D tentatively TRBD1 (6 bases). Germline V gene data show CDR1 as SGHRS and CDR2 as YFSETQ. This CDR3 is 12 amino acids long. V was cut by 3 bases and J by 5 bases, with 9 bases left in between.

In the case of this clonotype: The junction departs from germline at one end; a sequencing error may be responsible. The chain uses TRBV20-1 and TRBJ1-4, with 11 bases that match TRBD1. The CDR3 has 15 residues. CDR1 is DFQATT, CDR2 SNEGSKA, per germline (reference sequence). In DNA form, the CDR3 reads TGCAGCGCAGACCCAGGGACAGGGGGTAATAAAAAACTGTTTTTT. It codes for CSADPGTGGNKKLFF.

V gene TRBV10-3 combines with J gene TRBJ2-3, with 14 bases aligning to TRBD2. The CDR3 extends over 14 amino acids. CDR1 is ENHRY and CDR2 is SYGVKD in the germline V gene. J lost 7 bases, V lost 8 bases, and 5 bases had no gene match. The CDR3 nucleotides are TGTGCCATCGGGACTAGCGGGAGTTTGTATACGCAGTATTTT. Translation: CAIGTSGSLYTQYF.

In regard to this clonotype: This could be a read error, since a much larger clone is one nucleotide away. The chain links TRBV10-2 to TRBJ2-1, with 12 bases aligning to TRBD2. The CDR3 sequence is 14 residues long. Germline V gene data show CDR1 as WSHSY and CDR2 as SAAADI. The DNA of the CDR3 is TGCGCCATCAGTGGACTAGCGGGGTTCAATGAGCAGTTCTTC. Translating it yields CAISGLAGFNEQFF.

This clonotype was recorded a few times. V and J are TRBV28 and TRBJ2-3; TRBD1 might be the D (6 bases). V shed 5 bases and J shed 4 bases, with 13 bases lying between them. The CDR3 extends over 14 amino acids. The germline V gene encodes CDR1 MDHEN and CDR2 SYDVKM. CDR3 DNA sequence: TGTGCCAGCAGTGTTGACAGGCAGGCAGATACGCAGTATTTT. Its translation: CASSVDRQADTQYF.

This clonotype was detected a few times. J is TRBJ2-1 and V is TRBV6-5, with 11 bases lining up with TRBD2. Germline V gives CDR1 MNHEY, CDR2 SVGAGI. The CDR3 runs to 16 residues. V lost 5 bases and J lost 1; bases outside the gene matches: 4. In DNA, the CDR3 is TGTGCCAGCAGTGTCCGACTAGCGGGGTCCTACAATGAGCAGTTCTTC. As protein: CASSVRLAGSYNEQFF.

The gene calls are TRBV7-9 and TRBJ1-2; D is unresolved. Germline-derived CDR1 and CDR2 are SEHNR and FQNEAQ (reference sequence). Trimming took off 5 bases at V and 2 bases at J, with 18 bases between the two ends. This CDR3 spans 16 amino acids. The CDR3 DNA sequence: TGTGCCAGCAGCGCCCAGAAAACGACCGAAAACTATGGCTACACCTTC. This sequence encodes CASSAQKTTENYGYTF.

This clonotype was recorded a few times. The CDR3 DNA reads TGTGCCAGCAGCTCTCGGGGAGCGGGGCCCACAGATACGCAGTATTTT. As protein: CASSSRGAGPTDTQYF. J is TRBJ2-3 and V is TRBV11-2; 7 bases are shared with TRBD2. The CDR3 has 16 amino acids. V was pared by 4 bases and J by 2 bases, with 9 bases of the junction left unmatched. Germline CDR1 reads SGHAT; CDR2 reads FQNNGV.

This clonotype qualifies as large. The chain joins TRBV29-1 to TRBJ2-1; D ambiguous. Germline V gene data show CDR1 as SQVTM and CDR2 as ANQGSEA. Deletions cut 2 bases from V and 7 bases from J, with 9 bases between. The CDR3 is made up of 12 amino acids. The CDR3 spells CSVESQWNEQFF. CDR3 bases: TGCAGCGTTGAAAGTCAGTGGAATGAGCAGTTCTTC.

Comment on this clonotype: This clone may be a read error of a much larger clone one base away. The CDR3 bases are TGTGCCTGGAGTGTCTGGGGGCATAACACTGAAGCTTTCTTT. This translates into CAWSVWGHNTEAFF. This chain joins TRBV30 and TRBJ1-1; tentatively, D is TRBD1 (6 bases). Trimming removed 0 bases from V and 2 bases from J, with 10 bases in between. The germline gives CDR1 GTSNPN, CDR2 SVGIG (reference sequence). The CDR3 consists of 14 residues.